One and the same sample provided the 24 T cell receptor beta chains below, sequenced in a study of cytomegalovirus exposure and HLA in healthy donors. PCR used 60 Vbeta primers and 13 Jbeta primers. TCRdb's copy holds only in-frame clones and misses some; the assay was immunoSEQ multiplex PCR. The table has 150,000 to 200,000 clones, roughly 85% seen once; the top ten hold around 2.3%. Sequenced material: PBMCs. The receptor set was obtained from a woman aged 45 to 65 in good health and CMV-seronegative.

The chain uses TRBV7-7 and TRBJ2-5; TRBD1 matches at 8 bases. Germline V gives CDR1 SSHAT, CDR2 FNYEAQ (reference sequence). This CDR3 has 17 amino acids. V shed 5 bases, J shed 0 bases, and the junction held 11 bases outside the gene matches. In DNA form, the CDR3 reads TGTGCCAGCAGCACTGGACAGGGCACGGGATACCAAGAGACCCAGTACTTC. It codes for CASSTGQGTGYQETQYF. The whole variable domain, remainder taken from reference TRBV7-7 and TRBJ2-5, is GAGVSQSPRYKVTKRGQDVTLRCDPISSHATLYWYQQALGQGPEFLTYFNYEAQPDKSGLPSDRFSAERPEGSISTLTIQRTEQRDSAMYRCASSTGQGTGYQETQYFGPGTRLLVL.

The CDR3, as DNA: TGCAGCGCTGGAGCGGAGGGGGGGGGTCAGCCCCAGCATTTT. Its protein product is CSAGAEGGGQPQHF. The chain employs TRBV29-1 and TRBJ1-5; weak D call: TRBD1 (6 bases). Germline CDR1 SQVTM, CDR2 ANQGSEA. The CDR3 covers 14 residues. Trimming took 7 bases from V and 6 from J, leaving 19 bases between them.

This CDR3 reads CASTQLAGGSYEQYF. The CDR3 nucleotides are TGTGCCAGCACCCAACTAGCGGGAGGTTCCTACGAGCAGTACTTC. This chain joins TRBV5-5 and TRBJ2-7; TRBD2 matches 12 bases. Germline CDR1 SGHKS, CDR2 YYEKEE (reference sequence). The V gene end was trimmed by 6 bases and the J gene end by 1 base; junction bases not matched to a gene: 5. There are 15 residues in the CDR3.

V and J are TRBV6-5 and TRBJ1-2, with D perhaps matching TRBD1 (5 bases). The CDR3 loop spans 12 amino acids. Trimming cost V 5 bases and J 8 bases, with 12 bases left between them. Per germline, CDR1 MNHEY and CDR2 SVGAGI. CDR3 in amino acids: CASSNNGGGYTF. CDR3 DNA sequence: TGTGCCAGCAGTAATAACGGGGGAGGCTACACCTTC.

In nucleotides, the CDR3 is TGTGCCAGCAGAAGACAGTACGGCGACCCTTTCTTT. Translated, it gives CASRRQYGDPFF. V is TRBV27 and J is TRBJ1-1, with D possibly matching TRBD1 (5 bases). The V end lost 6 bases, the J end lost 12 bases, and 17 bases lay between the germline ends. The length of the CDR3 is 12 residues. Germline-derived CDR1 and CDR2 are MNHEY and SMNVEV (reference sequence).

The chain links TRBV4-3 to TRBJ1-2; TRBD1 is a possible D gene (6 bases). V lost 0 bases to trimming and J lost 4 bases, with 15 bases between them. The CDR3 length is 16 residues. Germline CDR1 is LGHNA and CDR2 is YSLEER. Here the CDR3 reads CASSQEWGLGIYGYTF. The CDR3 region has the DNA TGCGCCAGCAGCCAAGAGTGGGGGCTTGGAATCTATGGCTACACCTTC.

The chain has TRBV6-1 and TRBJ2-5; TRBD1 aligns across 8 bases. The CDR3 has 14 residues. Germline-derived CDR1 and CDR2 are MNHNS and SASEGT. V lost 5 bases to trimming and J lost 2 bases; unmatched junction nucleotides: 4. The DNA for the CDR3 is TGTGCCAGCAGTAAAGGACAGGGTCAAGAGACCCAGTACTTC. Residues: CASSKGQGQETQYF.

The chain combines TRBV6-1 with TRBJ1-2, with a tentative D call TRBD1 (6 bases). The CDR3 sequence is 14 residues long. Trimming cost V 5 bases and J 8 bases, with 18 bases left between them. Looked up from germline, CDR1 is MNHNS and CDR2 is SASEGT. The CDR3 region is CASSSLGGAGGYTF. The CDR3 bases are TGTGCCAGCAGTTCCCTCGGGGGGGCCGGCGGCTACACCTTC.

This clone was found a few times. The V and J genes are TRBV18 and TRBJ1-5, with 7 bases fitting TRBD1. This CDR3 has 15 amino acids. The germline gives CDR1 KGHSH, CDR2 LQKENI. Losses at the gene ends were 3 bases for V and 6 bases for J; bases not matched to a gene: 8. The CDR3, as DNA: TGTGCCAGCTCACCTCAGGGGGGAATGGGTCAGCCCCAGCATTTT. Its protein product is CASSPQGGMGQPQHF.

This chain uses TRBV18 with TRBJ2-1; 12 nucleotides line up with TRBD2. The CDR3 runs to 15 residues. Per germline, CDR1 KGHSH and CDR2 LQKENI. J lost 7 bases, V lost 5 bases, and 6 bases had no gene match. The CDR3 loop is CASSWRLAGDNEQFF. For the CDR3, the DNA is TGTGCCAGCTCATGGAGACTAGCGGGAGATAATGAGCAGTTCTTC.

This clone has only one observation. This chain connects TRBV28 to TRBJ1-5; 8 nucleotides match TRBD1. The ends lost 4 bases at V and 6 bases at J; junction bases unmatched: 5. Looked up from germline, CDR1 is MDHEN and CDR2 is SYDVKM. This CDR3 has 14 amino acids. For the CDR3, the DNA is TGTGCCAGCAGTTCCCGGACAGGGAGTCAGCCCCAGCATTTT. This encodes CASSSRTGSQPQHF.

The V call is TRBV6-5, the J call TRBJ1-5, with D perhaps matching TRBD1 (5 bases). V lost 5 bases, J lost 4 bases, and 9 bases lay in between. The V gene's germline CDR1 is MNHEY and CDR2 SVGAGI. The CDR3 consists of 13 residues. The CDR3 loop reads CASSRQLNQPQHF. CDR3 in DNA: TGTGCCAGCAGTAGACAGCTAAATCAGCCCCAGCATTTT.

The chain carries TRBV20-1 and TRBJ2-2; 7 nucleotides align to TRBD2. Germline assignment: CDR1 DFQATT and CDR2 SNEGSKA (reference sequence). This CDR3 contains 11 residues. CDR3 sequence (DNA): TGCAGCCTCGGGGGGACCGGGGAGCTGTTTTTT. The encoded protein is CSLGGTGELFF.

The chain couples TRBV4-3 to TRBJ2-3, with D perhaps matching TRBD2 (6 bases). CDR3 length equals 14 residues. V was pared by 1 base and J by 6 bases, with 11 bases between. CDR1 and CDR2 from the germline V gene are LGHNA and YSLEER. The CDR3 nucleotides read TGCGCCAGCAGCCAAGCCCTCCGGGGGGATACGCAGTATTTT. Translation: CASSQALRGDTQYF.

This chain uses TRBV5-1 with TRBJ1-1, with D unresolved. The CDR3 length is 13 residues. From germline, CDR1 is SGHRS and CDR2 YFSETQ. Trimming left V 3 bases short and J 0 bases short, with 6 bases between. This CDR3 is CASSSVLNTEAFF. CDR3 nucleotides: TGCGCCAGCAGCTCTGTATTGAACACTGAAGCTTTCTTT. Drawing the rest from reference TRBV5-1 and TRBJ1-1, the complete variable domain is KAGVTQTPRYLIKTRGQQVTLSCSPISGHRSVSWYQQTPGQGLQFLFEYFSETQRNKGNFPGRFSGRQFSNSRSEMNVSTLELGDSALYLCASSSVLNTEAFFGQGTRLTVV.

This chain links TRBV27 with TRBJ2-5; D remains ambiguous. The better agreement between TRBJ2-7 and the DNA end casts doubt on the J call. The CDR3 runs to 12 residues. CDR1 and CDR2 (germline): MNHEY, SMNVEV (reference sequence). The CDR3 sequence: CASSLVGYEQYF. DNA for the CDR3: TGTGCCAGCAGTTTAGTCGGGTACGAGCAGTACTTC.

This clone appeared once. The chain employs TRBV18 and TRBJ2-7; D perhaps matches TRBD2 (6 bases). The CDR3 extends over 16 amino acids. CDR1 and CDR2 (germline): KGHSH, LQKENI. Trimming took off 4 bases at V and 5 bases at J, with 21 bases between the two ends. For the CDR3, the DNA is TGTGCCAGCTCACGCGGGGTTCCTGGGGTACGGGACGAGCAGTACTTC. This sequence encodes CASSRGVPGVRDEQYF.

The chain recombines TRBV28 with TRBJ2-1, with 10 bases fitting TRBD2. This CDR3 comprises 12 residues. Germline values: CDR1 MDHEN, CDR2 SYDVKM. Germline trimming cut 8 bases from V and 14 bases from J; bases unmatched to any gene: 9. The CDR3 loop is CASGLAARSKFF. For the CDR3, the DNA is TGTGCCAGCGGACTAGCGGCCCGATCCAAGTTCTTC.

This clone was detected a few times. V is TRBV5-4 and J is TRBJ2-5, with 11 bases identical to TRBD2. V was clipped by 4 bases and J by 4 bases; unmatched bases: 6. This CDR3 region has 15 residues. CDR1 and CDR2 (germline): SGHNT, YYREEE (reference sequence). The CDR3 spells CASSALAGGLETQYF. The CDR3 DNA reads TGTGCCAGCAGCGCCTTAGCGGGAGGGCTAGAGACCCAGTACTTC.

V usage is TRBV27 and J usage is TRBJ2-5; 9 bases are a match to TRBD2. This CDR3 has 17 amino acids. The trim removed 5 bases at V and 4 bases at J, leaving 14 bases unmatched. The germline V gene encodes CDR1 MNHEY and CDR2 SMNVEV (reference sequence). The CDR3 DNA sequence: TGTGCCAGCAGTCCCGTGCCTAGCGGGAATTGGATAGAGACCCAGTACTTC. Amino acids: CASSPVPSGNWIETQYF.

This chain joins TRBV9 and TRBJ2-1, with 15 bases matching TRBD2. V trimming: 4 bases; J trimming: 7 bases; junction bases outside the gene matches: 9. From germline, CDR1 is SGDLS and CDR2 YYNGEE. The CDR3 is 17 residues long. Written as DNA, the CDR3 is TGTGCCAGCAGCTCATCAGGGACTAGCGGGAGGTGGAATGAGCAGTTCTTC. Its protein product is CASSSSGTSGRWNEQFF.

This chain uses TRBV4-2 with TRBJ1-4; weak D call: TRBD1 (5 bases). Trimming left V 5 bases short and J 0 bases short, with 13 bases between. Germline CDR1 reads LGHNA; CDR2 reads YNFKEQ. This CDR3 spans 16 amino acids. CDR3 loop: CASSKRGSATNEKLFF. The CDR3 nucleotides read TGTGCCAGCAGCAAAAGGGGTTCCGCAACTAATGAAAAACTGTTTTTT.

This rearrangement joins TRBV6-5 to TRBJ2-1; 7 positions match TRBD2. There are 15 residues in the CDR3. Germline V CDR1 and CDR2: MNHEY, SVGAGI. The V segment lost 5 bases and the J segment 3 bases; nucleotides outside the gene matches: 7. In DNA, the CDR3 is TGTGCCAGCAGTCTTTTTGGCGGGGGCTACAATGAGCAGTTCTTC. It codes for CASSLFGGGYNEQFF.

The chain recombines TRBV27 with TRBJ2-3, with 8 bases aligning to TRBD1. CDR3 size: 13 residues. Trimming removed 6 bases from V and 5 bases from J; junction bases left unmatched: 4. Germline V CDR1 and CDR2: MNHEY, SMNVEV (reference sequence). CDR3 in DNA: TGTGCCAGCAGAAAACAGGGGGGAGATACGCAGTATTTT. Translated, it gives CASRKQGGDTQYF.